The sequence of this T cell receptor (beta chain) was determined in a study of cytomegalovirus exposure and HLA in healthy donors (dated by TCRdb to 2016 to 2017). About the investigation overall: According to an earlier analysis of a few hundred of the donors, some 180 million T cells yielded 90 million to 130 million unique TCR beta sequences and 250 to 350 Gb of sequence data. The number of donors typed differed by locus, with roughly 629-640 for A, B, C, DRB1 and DQB1, 522 for DQA1, about 610 for DPA1, and 400 to 490 for DPB1. In a later analysis, previously published TCR beta repertoires from 550 to 700 donors were re-analyzed and high-resolution HLA genotyping was added so that TCR occurrence patterns could be studied. Four or five DR-DQ haplotypes were handled as single units for association and clustering, since linkage in the cohort was strong. The study combined high-throughput TCR immunosequencing, statistical association of individual TCRs with disease status, and machine learning to predict cytomegalovirus infection status. Approximately 310 gigabases of sequencing data and some 85 million unique TCR sequences were included in an early release covering about 700 HLA-typed donors. A later genetic analysis used genome-wide SNP genotypes for about 55% of the 666 donors, treating that subset as a discovery cohort. Among the roughly 390 genotyped donors, approximately 76% belonged to the genetic ancestry cluster associated with self-reported Caucasian donors. Alongside the repertoire data, information on donor age, sex, ethnicity and CMV serostatus was compiled. In the later analysis, no new phenotypic data were used to find candidate immune exposures; instead, reliance was placed on TCR beta sequences and their occurrence across donors. In an earlier analysis of around 540 of the donors, high-throughput TCR beta sequencing was used to judge whether each TCR beta V gene segment behaved as functional or pseudogenic. A separate validation cohort of approximately 130 different subjects was used in addition to the roughly 670-subject first cohort. Across 300 to 500 genotyped donors of the cohort, an average of about 200,000 unique TCR beta nucleotide sequences per donor were sequenced, and roughly 20% of those sequences were non-productive. All discovery cohort repertoires had been generated using a single sequencing platform. Using immunosequencing, the study profiled T cell repertoires from some 670 subjects and related those repertoires to cytomegalovirus serostatus. The study aimed to test whether signatures of past pathogen exposure could be identified by cataloging public T cell receptors. Both class I and class II loci were covered by HLA typing, at four-digit resolution. What the work shows at the level of the full study, not this receptor alone: Most TCR sequences were observed very rarely across donors, whereas some public TCRs were present in many individuals. In a later genetic analysis, fewer N-insertions in productive TCRs were reported among donors in an Asian-associated ancestry cluster than the roughly 710-donor mean. Because HLA typing was unavailable for some donors at each locus, only the typed subset was used in association tests. The authors suggested that the approach could potentially be generalized to other disease states and immunological phenotypes. Approximately 16 rarely observed V segments, including chromosome 9 orphons, were excluded from the earlier analysis of a few hundred of the donors because counts were too low. The sequencing pipeline was judged likely to have produced a cluster of highly shared sequence variants as a technical artifact. In a later analysis, HLA-associated TCR beta chains showed more clonal expansion and lower generation probabilities than non-associated chains that were equally common. An earlier analysis of approximately 530 of the donors showed that most TCR beta V segments appeared in productive rearrangements either about 87% or about 30% of the time, which broadly matched IMGT annotations. In a later analysis, over 15,000 TCR beta sequences were associated with specific HLA alleles at a false discovery rate of 0.05. Cytomegalovirus status was reported to be diagnosed by the classifier with high specificity and sensitivity in both the original and validation cohorts. In a later analysis, the rate of TCR association differed among HLA loci, with DRB1 alleles having the most associated TCRs and HLA-C alleles having the fewest. Linkage disequilibrium might explain the correlated functional status among segregating V segments, but an unknown experimental factor could not be excluded. The study gave a list of around 170 TCR beta chains associated with cytomegalovirus. V-gene and J-gene trimming of TCR beta chains was associated with a missense DCLRE1C variant in a later genetic analysis, and the association was replicated in an independent cohort. When HLA alleles, especially DR and DQ, strongly co-occurred, attributing TCR associations to individual alleles was difficult. In vitro tests confirmed that three of the cytomegalovirus-associated TCR beta chains recognize cytomegalovirus antigens. Most CMV-associated TCR beta chains appeared to be HLA-restricted in a later analysis, and the HLA associations seemed to be driven largely by CMV exposure. Some IMGT-functional V segments, including TRBV6-2 and TRBV6-3, could not be told apart with the 87-base-pair reads, so those segments were excluded. In this cohort, only TCR beta chains were sequenced, and detectable features were limited by the absence of alpha or paired-chain data. CMV serostatus was the only immune exposure information available for the cohort. Presence/absence analyses assumed roughly uniform sequencing depth across donors, an assumption that may not hold. According to a later analysis, parvovirus B19, influenza, CMV and Epstein-Barr virus appeared linked to several top co-occurrence clusters. A further reported finding was that TCR beta sequences accurately predicted the HLA-A and HLA-B alleles for most subjects in the first cohort.

Inclusive of the bounding cysteine and phenylalanine, the CDR3 is 12 residues long. Just CDR3 DNA is preserved here, 36 bases in frame from base 1. As encoded in the germline V gene, CDR1 is MNHEY while CDR2 is SVGAGI. Trimming takes 6 bases from V and 2 bases from J, and the germline ends sit 4 bases apart. In the case of this clone: Its specific antigen is unknown. No per-base quality is available; no much larger clone lies one base away.

The cohort comprised some 730 healthy bone marrow donors. All cohort members were sampled while nominally healthy, although unrecorded immune exposures were likely present. The donor was CMV seropositive and was included in the group of 250 to 300 seropositive cohort members. Each donor provided a peripheral blood sample, and peripheral blood mononuclear cells were used for TCR beta sequencing. The Qiagen DNeasy Blood Extraction Kit was used to extract genomic DNA from the blood cell samples. The receptor library was made with the immunoSEQ multiplex PCR assay. For the multiplex PCR, a mixture combining 60 forward primers for TCR Vbeta segments and 13 reverse primers for TCR Jbeta segments was used. A multiplex PCR assay on genomic DNA amplified the CDR3 region of rearranged TCR beta genes. The amplified TCR beta libraries were sequenced on the Illumina HiSeq System as 87-base-pair reads. The source study handled its data this way. A later analysis counted approximately 76 million unique TCR beta chains across the 550 to 750 repertoires, and roughly 9.9 million of these chains were shared by at least two donors. Raw reads were error-corrected and collapsed into unique sequences with a nearest-neighbor algorithm that merged closely related sequences to remove PCR and sequencing errors. CDR3 sequences were aligned to IMGT reference sequences to assign V, D and J gene segments. Each retained sequence needed at least a six-nucleotide match to both a V gene segment and a J gene segment. Rearrangements were classified as productive when the CDR3 lacked stop codons and remained in frame with V and J, and all other rearrangements were classified as non-productive. CDR3 was defined by IMGT convention, running from the second conserved V-encoded cysteine to the conserved J-encoded phenylalanine. In an earlier analysis of approximately 500 of the donors, sequences lacking an unambiguous match to a single V gene segment were excluded. An earlier analysis of almost 600 of the donors classified V segments as functional when productive rearrangements were above 56.7% and as segregating when the standard deviation between donors was above 5%. A statistical classification framework was built to diagnose cytomegalovirus status from the catalog of TCR beta chain sequences. A later analysis assigned V and J genes by comparing TCR nucleotide sequences with IMGT/GENE-DB human TR gene sequences. A later analysis assigned CDR3 sequences and most-parsimonious VDJ recombination scenarios with the TCRdist pipeline. In a later analysis, each TCR beta chain was defined by its CDR3 amino acid sequence together with its V-gene family, and reads without a unique V-gene family were excluded. To address suspected cross-contamination and a sequencing artifact, a later analysis removed several hundred highly shared, low-generation-probability nucleotide sequences. For each public chain, a later analysis derived a clonal expansion index from normalized ranks of inferred template counts within each repertoire. Generation probabilities in a later analysis came from a VDJ recombination model fitted to out-of-frame rearrangements, and those results were checked against IGoR. Hypergeometric tests were used in a later analysis to score TCR-TCR, TCR-HLA and TCR-CMV co-occurrence, with a repertoire-size bias correction applied to the TCR pairs. To estimate false discovery rates, a later analysis permuted the HLA or CMV assignments 20 times. In a later analysis, co-occurring TCRs were grouped using DBSCAN, with TCRdist sequence similarity added in when clustering inside HLA-allele-positive subsets. For co-occurrence clustering, repertoires with fewer than 30,000 or more than 120,000 public chains were excluded, along with 5 or 6 repertoires with anomalous nucleotide sharing. In its TCRdb copy, this immuneACCESS table keeps in-frame sequences only and misses some clones. Where compared with another copy, unresolved V genes explain less than half of these, and the others have no known cause. V, J and clone size are taken as reported in that table, and D and trimming were inferred from the DNA itself. In this sample the table shows 95,000 to 120,000 clones, over 60% of which occur a single time. The ten largest clones take up roughly 8.3% of the sample.

The sequence derives from a man between 18 and 35 years old in good health and CMV-seropositive. The rearrangement combines TRBV6-5 with TRBJ2-2; the D gene assignment is ambiguous. Specimen: PBMCs. The CDR3 amino acid sequence is: CASRLNTGELFF. Here is the DNA: TGTGCCAGCAGACTCAACACCGGGGAGCTGTTTTTT.